This TCR beta chain is drawn from a study of T cell responses to AZD1222 COVID-19 vaccine. The method was immunoSEQ multiplex PCR; TCRdb's version includes in-frame clones alone and lacks a portion of them. The sample consists of roughly 67,000 clones, 70% to 90% of them appearing once. J lost 7 bases, V lost 3 bases, and 11 bases had no gene match. The germline CDR1 and CDR2 sequences are LGHDT and YNNKEL (reference sequence). This CDR3 comprises 16 residues. The sample consisted of peripheral blood, taken 28 days after the second AZD1222 dose. The V gene is TRBV3-1 (or the pseudogene TRBV3-2), the J gene TRBJ1-2; 10 positions match TRBD1. This receptor was taken from an adult who received the AZD1222 COVID-19 vaccine. The CDR3 sequence: CASSQGGQGEAFGYTF. In DNA form, the CDR3 reads TGTGCCAGCAGCCAGGGCGGACAGGGGGAGGCTTTTGGCTACACCTTC.